This T cell receptor beta chain is from a study of cytotoxic CD8 clonotypes in ibrutinib-treated CLL. About the research overall: After a median around 12 months on treatment (6 to 36), response samples were drawn. Study-wide points: Public clonotypes occurred uncommonly; on treatment, they contracted or remained stable. A rise in clonality was seen at ibrutinib response, and a fall back toward baseline was seen at progression.

A note on this clone: Antigen specificity is unknown.

Cryopreserved PBMCs yielded roughly 2 micrograms of genomic DNA for TCR beta libraries. The germline CDR1 and CDR2 sequences are SNHLY and FYNNEI. V lost 6 bases and J lost 0; bases outside the gene matches: 11. The CDR3 runs 17 residues. Sequencing was performed with immunoSEQ multiplex PCR; in TCRdb, only in-frame clones are kept and a portion is missing. The sample has 15,000 or so clones, about 65% seen once; the top ten hold over 15%. This receptor was identified in a human donor with chronic lymphocytic leukemia. The chain employs TRBV2 and TRBJ2-3, with 8 positions matching TRBD2. Sequenced material: PBMCs, taken before ibrutinib treatment. The CDR3 DNA sequence: TGTGCCAGCAGGAGGTTAGCGGGGTATACTAGCACAGATACGCAGTATTTT. It specifies CASRRLAGYTSTDTQYF.